The present TCR beta chain was sequenced within a study of T cells after yellow fever vaccination. As for the study in general: The SMART-Seq v4 Ultra Low Input method served to prepare the low-cell-number fractions.

In TCRdb, the 5' RACE reads were re-called with MiXCR into one record per CDR3 protein. This table has more than 450,000 distinct CDR3 sequences, around a fifth appearing once. Concerning this clonotype: Its antigen is not known.

Study-wide results and caveats: Researchers noted that a small share of clonotypes showed up in both CD4 and CD8 compartments. A faster peak, day 5 versus 15, was reached by the weaker secondary response.

This TCR derives from a man between 18 and 29 years old who received the YFV17D yellow fever vaccine. Sequencing used PBMCs, obtained less than 25 days after the first yellow fever vaccination.

The CDR3 DNA reads as TGTGCCAGCAGTACCGGACTAGCGGGGCTACAAGAGACCCAGTACTTC. Translating gives CASSTGLAGLQETQYF. This chain uses TRBV6-2 or TRBV6-3 with TRBJ2-5; TRBD2 agrees at 12 bases. The CDR3 has 16 residues. The junction had 6 bases not matched to a gene; V was cut back by 5 bases and J by 2 bases. Germline assignment: CDR1 MNHEY and CDR2 SVGEGT.